Listed below are T cell receptor beta chains from one sample, sequenced in a study of type 1 regulatory T cells. These receptors are not linked to any known antigen. MiXCR, run by TCRdb on the reads, gives a single entry per CDR3 protein. The sample lists about 71,000 distinct CDR3 sequences, roughly 20% occurring once. The sample consisted of cultured type 1 regulatory T (Tr1) cells, either the whole culture or a sorted fraction (not recorded which). These receptors were taken from a human donor in good health. Both conserved end residues are part of each CDR3. D genes are given only for firm matches. Clone size appears in some rows only: once, few, many, or a class for an expanded clone.

abundance	j_gene	d_gene	v_gene	CDR3nt	CDR3aa
few	TRBJ1-3	NA	TRBV25-1	TGTGCCAGCAGTGAAATAAGGTTCTCTGGAAACACCATATATTTT	CASSEIRFSGNTIYF
NA	TRBJ2-7	NA	TRBV3-1	TGTGCCAGCAGCGCCCGGGACATCTACGAGCAGTACTTC	CASSARDIYEQYF
many	TRBJ1-5	NA	TRBV20-1	TGCAGTGCTAGGGCCGACCTGGGTCAGCCCCAGCATTTT	CSARADLGQPQHF
few	TRBJ1-6	NA	TRBV12-3/TRBV12-4	TGTGCCAGCAGTTTTGATCTTGGTTCACCCCTCCACTTT	CASSFDLGSPLHF
few	TRBJ2-5	TRBD1	TRBV5-1	TGCGCCAGCAGCCAAGGGACAGGGACGCGGGAGACCCAGTACTTC	CASSQGTGTRETQYF
few	TRBJ1-1	NA	TRBV20-1	TGCAGTGCCCCAACCGGTCGTAACACTGAAGCTTTCTTT	CSAPTGRNTEAFF
NA	TRBJ2-1	NA	TRBV7-2	TGTGCCAGCAGCTTAACTAGCCTCAATGAGCAGTTCTTC	CASSLTSLNEQFF
few	TRBJ1-2	NA	TRBV9	TGTGCCAGCAGCAGACAAACAGGGAATGGCTACACCTTC	CASSRQTGNGYTF
NA	TRBJ2-1	NA	TRBV9	TGTGCCAGCAGCTTAGGGGGGACTATGAATGAGCAGTTCTTC	CASSLGGTMNEQFF
NA	TRBJ2-3	TRBD2	TRBV7-2	TGTGCCAGCAGCCTCCTAGCGGGAGGAAGCACAGATACGCAGTATTTT	CASSLLAGGSTDTQYF
few	TRBJ1-1	NA	TRBV6-5	TGTGCCAGCAGTTACCAGGGAACCACTGAAGCTTTCTTT	CASSYQGTTEAFF
few	TRBJ1-5	NA	TRBV6-2/TRBV6-3	TGTGCCAGCAGTCCAGGAAATCTTATACAGCCCCAGCATTTT	CASSPGNLIQPQHF
few	TRBJ2-1	TRBD1	TRBV5-1	TGCGCCAGCTGGCAGGGCAGGGGGTCCTACAATGAGCAGTTCTTC	CASWQGRGSYNEQFF
NA	TRBJ2-4	NA	TRBV7-9	TGTGCCAGCGCCGATCGGCTAGCCAAAAACATTCAGTACTTC	CASADRLAKNIQYF
NA	TRBJ2-1	TRBD1	TRBV29-1	TGCAGTGTTAGAGACAGGGGGCGTTACAATGAGCAGTTCTTC	CSVRDRGRYNEQFF
few	TRBJ2-1	TRBD2	TRBV5-1	TGCGCCAGCAGCCGGACTAGCGGGAGTTTGAGCAATGAGCAGTTCTTC	CASSRTSGSLSNEQFF
NA	TRBJ2-5	NA	TRBV20-1	TGCAGTGCTAGCGGAGGGGGGGCTGAGGAGACCCAGTACTTC	CSASGGGAEETQYF
NA	TRBJ2-7	NA	TRBV2	TGTGCCAGCATGGAAGGGGACGCCTACGAGCAGTACTTC	CASMEGDAYEQYF
NA	TRBJ2-2	TRBD2	TRBV11-2	TGTGCCAGCAGCTTAGGGGCGGGAGGTTCGAACACCGGGGAGCTGTTTTTT	CASSLGAGGSNTGELFF
NA	TRBJ2-5	NA	TRBV5-1	TGCGCCAGCAGCTTGGCTACCTACCAAGAGACCCAGTACTTC	CASSLATYQETQYF
few	TRBJ1-1	NA	TRBV18	TGTGCCACGCGGGGGGCCTTCACTGAAGCTTTCTTT	CATRGAFTEAFF
few	TRBJ1-6	NA	TRBV25-1	TGTGCCAGCGGTGGGGACACAGAAAATTCACCCCTCCACTTT	CASGGDTENSPLHF
NA	TRBJ2-2	NA	TRBV19	TGTGCCAGTAGTATAAGGCAGGGATACACCGGGGAGCTGTTTTTT	CASSIRQGYTGELFF
NA	TRBJ2-5	NA	TRBV20-1	TGCAGTGCTGGGCGAAAAGAGACCCAGTACTTC	CSAGRKETQYF
NA	TRBJ2-1	NA	TRBV20-1	TGCAGTGCTAGAGACCCTAGGGTAGGGGCAAACAATGAGCAGTTCTTC	CSARDPRVGANNEQFF
many	TRBJ2-3	NA	TRBV29-1	TGCAGCGCGGCCGGGGTAAGCACAGATACGCAGTATTTT	CSAAGVSTDTQYF
few	TRBJ1-1	NA	TRBV25-1	TGTGCCAGTGTTAGGGGGAACACTGAAGCTTTCTTT	CASVRGNTEAFF
many	TRBJ2-7	NA	TRBV27	TGTGCCAGCAGCCTTGAGCCCAGGGGTGACGAGCAGTACTTC	CASSLEPRGDEQYF
once	TRBJ1-1	NA	TRBV30	TGTGCCTGGAGCCAGGGAAGGACAAGTAAGGGGAACACTGAAGCTTTCTTT	CAWSQGRTSKGNTEAFF
NA	TRBJ1-2	NA	TRBV10-2	TGCGCCAGCAGTGACAAAACCGACTATGGCTACACCTTC	CASSDKTDYGYTF
few	TRBJ2-5	NA	TRBV10-3	TGTGCCAGCACCGGGGAAGAGGAGACCCAGTACTTC	CASTGEEETQYF
NA	TRBJ1-1	NA	TRBV5-1	TGCGCCAGCAGCTTCCTACAGGGAAACACTGAAGCTTTCTTT	CASSFLQGNTEAFF
many	TRBJ1-2	NA	TRBV12-3/TRBV12-4	TGTGCCAGCACCCCGGACAGTTTCTCCTATGGCTACACCTTC	CASTPDSFSYGYTF
many	TRBJ1-1	NA	TRBV7-9	TGTGCCAGCAGCTTTACGGACCTGAACACTGAAGCTTTCTTT	CASSFTDLNTEAFF
medium-sized	TRBJ1-2	NA	TRBV3-1	TGTGCCAGCAGCCAAGATCTCCGGGGTGGCTACACCTTC	CASSQDLRGGYTF
NA	TRBJ1-1	NA	TRBV9	TGTGCCAGCAGCGTAGACCCGACAACAACTGAAGCTTTCTTT	CASSVDPTTTEAFF
many	TRBJ1-2	NA	TRBV7-2	TGTGCCAGCAGCTTAGAGGCAGGACTGGGGGGCTACACCTTC	CASSLEAGLGGYTF
few	TRBJ1-1	NA	TRBV29-1	TGCAGCGTTGAAGGGTGGGGTAGGGCTGAAGCTTTCTTT	CSVEGWGRAEAFF
few	TRBJ2-2	TRBD2	TRBV27	TGTGCCAGCAGTTGGGGACTAGCGGTTACCGGGGAGCTGTTTTTT	CASSWGLAVTGELFF
NA	TRBJ1-2	TRBD1	TRBV14	TGTGCCAGCAGCTGGGACAGAAGTAACTATGGCTACACCTTC	CASSWDRSNYGYTF